The entry below gives a single T cell receptor (beta chain) sequence along with its context. Its antigen is unknown. No quality values exist for individual bases; no much larger clone is one base distant. The data stem from a study of CD8+CD57+ T cells in acquired aplastic anemia (dated by TCRdb to 2016 to 2019). Looking at the study overall: DNA extracted from sorted CD4+ and CD8+ cells had a mean of around 3.3 ug, with a range of roughly 0.17 to 30 ug. CD8+CD57+ expansion was defined as a frequency above the mean frequency observed in healthy subjects. Study-level results and caveats: Around 27 CD8+ CDR3 sequences were shared between patients and controls but appeared highly expressed in patients and within their immunodominant clones. No significant difference in CD8+ Simpson's diversity was found between patients and healthy controls (P=0.060).

Expansion of CD8+CD57+ cells had been shown by flow cytometry in the patients chosen for sequencing. All patients had severe acquired aplastic anemia diagnosed by International Study of Aplastic Anemia and Agranulocytosis and Camitta criteria. Patients had received no therapy at the time of blood sampling. The study deep-sequenced TCR repertoires of sorted CD4+ and CD8+ blood T cells from severe aplastic anemia patients and healthy subjects. Patients were enrolled in the USA under clinicaltrials.gov protocols 00001620, 01623167, 00001397, 00071045, 00081523 and 00961064. Ficoll-Paque density gradient centrifugation was used to isolate peripheral blood mononuclear cells. CD4+ and CD8+ T cells were sorted by FACS or magnetic beads before DNA extraction. TCR beta VDJ combination and CDR3 sequence profiling used genomic DNA as the template. An Illumina HiSeq 2000 was used for TCR repertoire sequencing. The published analysis was carried out like this. TRBV/TRBJ rearrangement plots, CDR3 size and DJ length profiles, and Simpson's diversity index were used to assess repertoires. The most abundant DNA sequence in the deep sequencing data was taken as the immunodominant clone. CDR3 amino acid sequences were checked for sharing across subjects and were also compared against the VDJdb database and published repertoires. TCRdb reanalyzed the raw reads on its own, using fastp at Q25 for trimming and MiXCR for clone calling, and kept in-frame beta chains. Rows are combined by CDR3 protein, so each entry shows the most common genes and DNA. Clone size and V and J calls follow TCRdb, not the original study. This sample has more than 150,000 distinct CDR3 sequences in its table, and less than 50% of those were observed once. The ten largest clones add up to over 10% of the sample.

The CDR3 runs 17 amino acids, cysteine and phenylalanine included. The retained sequence is limited to the CDR3, 51 bases, with the frame set at the first base. Looking up the germline V gene (reference sequence) yields CDR1 LNHNV and CDR2 YYDKDF. V and J are truncated by 0 bases and 10 bases respectively, leaving an intervening sequence of 25 bases. The rearranged segments are TRBV15 and TRBJ2-7; the D element could tentatively be TRBD1 or TRBD2, as 5 bases agree for each. This clonotype was obtained from a human donor with aplastic anemia. Sequences were obtained from sorted CD4+, CD8+, or CD8+CD57+ T cells (not recorded which) from PBMCs. The nucleotides are TGTGCCACCAGCAGAGATTGGTTTGGGACCCGCGCCGGGGAACAGTACTTC. It specifies CATSRDWFGTRAGEQYF.